This TCR beta chain was observed in a study of technical replicates of blood from a handful of donors. Clones were sequenced by immunoSEQ multiplex PCR, and TCRdb holds only the in-frame ones, with some missing. The repertoire holds 79,000 or so clones, with around 90% as singletons. Germline assignment: CDR1 SNHLY and CDR2 FYNNEI. Trimming cost V 3 bases and J 1 base; bases outside gene matches: 0. CDR3 size: 15 residues. The receptor was derived from a human donor in good health. The chain uses TRBV2 and TRBJ2-6; TRBD2 aligns across 7 bases. Input material: T cells isolated from PBMCs. CDR3 DNA: TGTGCCAGCAGTGACGGGAGGTCTGGGGCCAACGTCCTGACTTTC. As protein: CASSDGRSGANVLTF.